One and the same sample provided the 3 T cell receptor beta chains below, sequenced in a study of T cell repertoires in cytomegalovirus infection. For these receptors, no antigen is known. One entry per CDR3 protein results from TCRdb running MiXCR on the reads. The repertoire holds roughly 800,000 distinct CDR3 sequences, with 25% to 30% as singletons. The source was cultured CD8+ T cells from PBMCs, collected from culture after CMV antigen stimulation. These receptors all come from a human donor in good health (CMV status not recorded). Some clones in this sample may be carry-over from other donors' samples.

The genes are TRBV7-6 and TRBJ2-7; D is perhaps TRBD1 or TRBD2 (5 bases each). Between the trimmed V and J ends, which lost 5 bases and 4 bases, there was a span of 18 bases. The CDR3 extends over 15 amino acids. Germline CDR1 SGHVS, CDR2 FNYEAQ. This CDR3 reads CASSPSGGYGYEQYF. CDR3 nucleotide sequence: TGTGCCAGCAGCCCTAGTGGGGGATACGGTTACGAGCAGTACTTC.

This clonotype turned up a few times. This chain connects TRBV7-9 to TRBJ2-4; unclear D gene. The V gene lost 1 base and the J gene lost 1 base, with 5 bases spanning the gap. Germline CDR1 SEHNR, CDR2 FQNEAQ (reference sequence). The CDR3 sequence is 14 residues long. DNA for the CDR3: TGTGCCAGCAGCTTAGTCGCGGCCAAAAACATTCAGTACTTC. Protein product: CASSLVAAKNIQYF.

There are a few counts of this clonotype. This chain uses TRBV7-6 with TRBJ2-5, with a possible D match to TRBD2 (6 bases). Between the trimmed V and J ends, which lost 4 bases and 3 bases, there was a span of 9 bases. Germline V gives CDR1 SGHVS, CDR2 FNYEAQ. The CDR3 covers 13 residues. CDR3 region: CASSSGRKETQYF. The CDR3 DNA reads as TGTGCCAGCAGCTCCGGGAGAAAAGAGACCCAGTACTTC.